A selection of T cell receptor beta chains follows, all from one sample in a study of cytotoxic CD8 clonotypes in ibrutinib-treated CLL. Data came from immunoSEQ multiplex PCR; TCRdb stores just in-frame clones and leaves some out. The data show about 140,000 clones, 80% to 95% seen once. The sample was PBMCs, taken after 12 months of ibrutinib treatment. The receptors derive from a human donor with chronic lymphocytic leukemia. Each CDR3 is given with its conserved first and last residue. A D gene is named only where the DNA matches it firmly. Expanded clones are given a class, and other clones once, few, many or no size at all.

V gene: TRBV28
D gene: TRBD2
J gene: TRBJ2-1
clone size: NA
CDR3 protein: CASSLGGGSYNEQFF
CDR3 DNA: TGTGCCAGCAGTTTAGGCGGGGGTTCCTACAATGAGCAGTTCTTC

V gene: TRBV28
D gene: NA
J gene: TRBJ2-6
clone size: NA
CDR3 protein: CASSLDWGANVLTF
CDR3 DNA: TGTGCCAGCAGTCTGGACTGGGGGGCCAACGTCCTGACTTTC

V gene: TRBV27
D gene: TRBD1
J gene: TRBJ1-2
clone size: once
CDR3 protein: CASSATGTGGRYGYTF
CDR3 DNA: TGTGCCAGCAGTGCAACCGGGACAGGGGGCCGGTATGGCTACACCTTC

V gene: TRBV7-9
D gene: TRBD2
J gene: TRBJ2-7
clone size: NA
CDR3 protein: CASSLLGSGDYEQYF
CDR3 DNA: TGTGCCAGCAGCCTCCTCGGGAGCGGGGACTACGAGCAGTACTTC

V gene: TRBV5-1
D gene: NA
J gene: TRBJ1-4
clone size: NA
CDR3 protein: CASSLAGRSNEKLFF
CDR3 DNA: TGCGCCAGCAGCTTGGCGGGGAGGAGTAATGAAAAACTGTTTTTT

V gene: TRBV28
D gene: NA
J gene: TRBJ1-4
clone size: NA
CDR3 protein: CASSSRGSLEKLFF
CDR3 DNA: TGTGCCAGCAGTTCACGGGGCTCCCTTGAAAAACTGTTTTTT

V gene: TRBV5-5
D gene: NA
J gene: TRBJ2-7
clone size: NA
CDR3 protein: CASSFSYEQYF
CDR3 DNA: TGTGCCAGCAGCTTTTCCTACGAGCAGTACTTC

V gene: TRBV7-2
D gene: NA
J gene: TRBJ2-7
clone size: NA
CDR3 protein: CASSSRGYEQYF
CDR3 DNA: TGTGCCAGCAGCAGTAGGGGGTACGAGCAGTACTTC

V gene: TRBV5-1
D gene: TRBD1
J gene: TRBJ2-3
clone size: NA
CDR3 protein: CASKGQGTSSTDTQYF
CDR3 DNA: TGCGCCAGCAAAGGACAGGGAACCTCTAGCACAGATACGCAGTATTTT

V gene: TRBV5-6
D gene: NA
J gene: TRBJ2-5
clone size: NA
CDR3 protein: CASSFRQGQETQYF
CDR3 DNA: TGTGCCAGCAGCTTCCGGCAGGGCCAAGAGACCCAGTACTTC

V gene: TRBV7-2
D gene: NA
J gene: TRBJ2-2
clone size: NA
CDR3 protein: CASSLELVRNTGELFF
CDR3 DNA: TGTGCCAGCAGCTTAGAGCTAGTTAGAAACACCGGGGAGCTGTTTTTT

V gene: TRBV7-2
D gene: NA
J gene: TRBJ2-7
clone size: NA
CDR3 protein: CASSLARGLSYEQYF
CDR3 DNA: TGTGCCAGCAGCTTAGCGCGGGGGCTATCCTACGAGCAGTACTTC

V gene: TRBV5-8
D gene: NA
J gene: TRBJ2-5
clone size: NA
CDR3 protein: CASSRAGSGEETQYF
CDR3 DNA: TGTGCCAGCAGCCGGGCGGGCTCTGGGGAAGAGACCCAGTACTTC

V gene: TRBV5-6
D gene: TRBD1
J gene: TRBJ1-2
clone size: NA
CDR3 protein: CASSLVGQVLNYGYTF
CDR3 DNA: TGTGCCAGCAGCTTGGTAGGACAGGTGCTTAACTATGGCTACACCTTC

V gene: TRBV30
D gene: NA
J gene: TRBJ2-7
clone size: NA
CDR3 protein: CAWSAPLRFYEQYF
CDR3 DNA: TGTGCCTGGAGTGCACCGCTACGCTTCTACGAGCAGTACTTC

V gene: TRBV7-2
D gene: NA
J gene: TRBJ2-7
clone size: NA
CDR3 protein: CASSSSPSSGQYF
CDR3 DNA: TGTGCCAGCAGCAGCTCCCCATCGTCCGGGCAGTACTTC

V gene: TRBV9
D gene: NA
J gene: TRBJ1-5
clone size: few
CDR3 protein: CASSVYEDSNQPQHF
CDR3 DNA: TGTGCCAGCAGCGTTTATGAGGATAGCAATCAGCCCCAGCATTTT

V gene: TRBV18
D gene: NA
J gene: TRBJ2-7
clone size: NA
CDR3 protein: CASSPSVGYEQYF
CDR3 DNA: TGTGCCAGCTCACCGAGTGTGGGATACGAGCAGTACTTC

V gene: TRBV18
D gene: TRBD2
J gene: TRBJ2-5
clone size: NA
CDR3 protein: CASSPGLAGGTQETQYF
CDR3 DNA: TGTGCCAGCTCACCGGGACTAGCGGGAGGGACGCAAGAGACCCAGTACTTC

V gene: TRBV7-3
D gene: TRBD2
J gene: TRBJ2-1
clone size: NA
CDR3 protein: CASSLTGRGTYNEQFF
CDR3 DNA: TGTGCCAGCAGCTTAACCGGGCGGGGGACCTACAATGAGCAGTTCTTC

V gene: TRBV6-5
D gene: NA
J gene: TRBJ1-6
clone size: NA
CDR3 protein: CASSYSYSYNSPLHF
CDR3 DNA: TGTGCCAGCAGTTACTCTTACAGTTATAATTCACCCCTCCACTTT

V gene: TRBV18
D gene: TRBD2
J gene: TRBJ2-1
clone size: NA
CDR3 protein: CASSRGLADYNEQFF
CDR3 DNA: TGTGCCAGCTCCCGGGGACTAGCGGACTACAATGAGCAGTTCTTC

V gene: TRBV6-6
D gene: NA
J gene: TRBJ1-5
clone size: NA
CDR3 protein: CASSYFEGIQPQHF
CDR3 DNA: TGTGCCAGCAGTTACTTCGAGGGTATTCAGCCCCAGCATTTT

V gene: TRBV7-2
D gene: NA
J gene: TRBJ1-5
clone size: once
CDR3 protein: CASSFYGRPQHF
CDR3 DNA: TGTGCCAGCAGCTTTTATGGAAGGCCCCAGCATTTT

V gene: TRBV10-1
D gene: TRBD2
J gene: TRBJ2-1
clone size: NA
CDR3 protein: CASSASSGGSYNEQFF
CDR3 DNA: TGCGCCAGCAGTGCTAGTAGCGGGGGCTCCTACAATGAGCAGTTCTTC

V gene: TRBV6-5
D gene: NA
J gene: TRBJ2-1
clone size: NA
CDR3 protein: CASSYSLGGGAEQFF
CDR3 DNA: TGTGCCAGCAGTTACTCATTAGGCGGTGGTGCTGAGCAGTTCTTC

V gene: TRBV5-8
D gene: TRBD2
J gene: TRBJ2-7
clone size: NA
CDR3 protein: CASSGGLAGRRTAYEQYF
CDR3 DNA: TGTGCCAGCAGCGGCGGACTAGCGGGACGCCGCACCGCTTACGAGCAGTACTTC